This TCR beta chain emerged from a study of radiation and T cells in renal cell carcinoma. Whole-study results and caveats: Baseline intratumoral clonotype presence is unknown without pretreatment biopsies. In blood, top tumor clones expanded by 2 weeks, shrinking by 4.

Germline V gives CDR1 SGHNT, CDR2 YYREEE (reference sequence). V lost 3 bases, J lost 2 bases, and 14 bases stayed unmatched. The CDR3 sequence is 18 residues long. Profiled with immunoSEQ multiplex PCR; TCRdb holds only in-frame clones, not every one. The profile shows 130,000 to 150,000 clones, around nine tenths of them singletons. The time point: blood 4 weeks post-SBRT, at nephrectomy. Treatment in this sample: 15 Gy SBRT to primary tumor, nephrectomy 4 weeks later. Nephrectomy followed 15 Gy stereotactic body radiation by 4 weeks. The patient's renal cell carcinoma had clear cell pathology. A word on this clone: Its antigen is undetermined.

The chain carries TRBV5-4 and TRBJ2-5, with 9 bases aligning to TRBD1. The sequencing here drew on blood, taken from a patient whose treatment included radiotherapy and nephrectomy. The clonotype comes from a woman in her forties or fifties with renal cell carcinoma. The CDR3 loop is CASSSGGVTGGKQETQYF. For the CDR3, the DNA is TGTGCCAGCAGCTCTGGGGGCGTCACAGGGGGCAAGCAAGAGACCCAGTACTTC.